This T cell receptor (beta chain) is from a study of untreated major depressive disorder. The method was immunoSEQ multiplex PCR; TCRdb's version includes in-frame clones alone and lacks a portion of them. Here the sample spans about 20,000 clones, roughly 90% being singletons. The CDR3 runs to 16 residues. Germline V gene data show CDR1 as SGDLS and CDR2 as YYNGEE. The V end lost 4 bases, the J end lost 6 bases, and 22 bases lay between the germline ends. With respect to this clone: Its antigen is still unknown.

Study results and caveats: CD4+ T cells from depressed patients used TRBV05-01 (Vbeta 5.1) more often than controls. Sequencing showed nonsignificant TRBV25-01 and TRBV02-01 differences matching flow cytometry.

Depression in patients ranged from moderate to severe. The V call is TRBV9, the J call TRBJ1-1; no reliable D call. This TCR was sampled from a woman in her forties with major depressive disorder. Sequencing used CD4+ T cells from PBMCs. The DNA for the CDR3 is TGTGCCAGCAGCCCGACCTCCGGTCGAGGCGGGCCTGAAGCTTTCTTT. It is translated as CASSPTSGRGGPEAFF.